This entry is about one T cell receptor (beta chain). TCRdb redid the calling of the 5' RACE reads with MiXCR, one entry per CDR3 protein. The sample gives approximately 150,000 distinct CDR3 sequences, 30% to 40% of which show up once; approximately 6% is in the top ten. These data originate in a study of CD8 T cells in ankylosing spondylitis. Trimming removed 5 bases from V and 6 bases from J; junction bases left unmatched: 15. In germline, CDR1 is SGHTA, CDR2 FQGNSA. This CDR3 is 17 amino acids long. The gene calls are TRBV7-2 and TRBJ1-5, with 8 bases lining up with TRBD1. The sequence was obtained from a male donor with ankylosing spondylitis. Sequences were obtained from synovial fluid, either unsorted or a sorted T cell fraction (not recorded which). The CDR3 nucleotides read TGTGCCAGCAGCGTAACGGGCCTCGACAGGGGCGTTCAGCCCCAGCATTTT. Amino acid sequence: CASSVTGLDRGVQPQHF.